One and the same sample provided the 8 T cell receptor beta chains below, sequenced in a study of cytotoxic CD8 clonotypes in ibrutinib-treated CLL. The method was immunoSEQ multiplex PCR; TCRdb's version includes in-frame clones alone and lacks a portion of them. The repertoire consists of about 300,000 clones, with around 76% occurring once and the leading ten covering about 5%. The sequenced sample was PBMCs, obtained at disease progression, from a patient treated with ibrutinib. Receptors were obtained from a human donor with chronic lymphocytic leukemia.

The gene calls are TRBV10-3 and TRBJ1-2, with TRBD1 as a possible D gene (5 bases). Trimming took 3 bases from V and 4 from J, leaving 9 bases between them. Germline-derived CDR1 and CDR2 are ENHRY and SYGVKD. The CDR3 extends over 13 amino acids. The CDR3: CAISDNRSYGYTF. Written as DNA, the CDR3 is TGTGCCATCAGTGATAACAGGAGCTATGGCTACACCTTC.

This clone was observed a handful of times. The V and J genes are TRBV2 and TRBJ2-1; possible D gene TRBD2, 6 bases. Germline V CDR1 and CDR2: SNHLY, FYNNEI. The ends were cut back, 4 bases at V and 2 bases at J, with 12 bases in the middle. This CDR3 is built from 15 residues. The CDR3 sequence: CASSGPGGPYNEQFF. CDR3 DNA sequence: TGTGCCAGCAGTGGCCCCGGGGGACCCTACAATGAGCAGTTCTTC.

This clone has only a few counts. The J gene is TRBJ2-5, the V gene TRBV11-2; D remains ambiguous. CDR1 and CDR2 (germline): SGHAT, FQNNGV. The CDR3 length is 16 residues. The ends were cut back, 5 bases at V and 5 bases at J, with 21 bases in the middle. CDR3 DNA sequence: TGTGCCAGCAGCCCAGCCGTATGGGGTGATGAGGAGACCCAGTACTTC. This encodes CASSPAVWGDEETQYF.

V and J are TRBV7-6 and TRBJ2-7; D uncertain. Germline CDR1 and CDR2: SGHVS and FNYEAQ. This CDR3 contains 15 residues. The V end was cut by 1 base, the J end by 1 base, with 11 bases between. CDR3 loop: CASSLESDISYEQYF. The CDR3 region has the DNA TGTGCCAGCAGCTTAGAAAGTGACATTTCCTACGAGCAGTACTTC.

DNA of the CDR3: TGCGCCAGCAGTGACACTACAAAGACAGGGGGGAACACCGGGGAGCTGTTTTTT. Its translation: CASSDTTKTGGNTGELFF. This chain joins TRBV10-1 and TRBJ2-2; 9 bases are shared with TRBD1. The junction had 9 bases not matched to a gene; V was cut back by 3 bases and J by 1 base. CDR1 is WNHNN and CDR2 is SYGVQD in the germline V gene (reference sequence). The CDR3 covers 18 residues.

This clone was detected only once. The chain recombines TRBV7-3 with TRBJ2-5; TRBD2 matches at 8 bases. Germline CDR1 is SGHTA and CDR2 is FQGTGA. This CDR3 comprises 15 residues. Unmatched junction bases numbered 9, after V lost 5 bases and J lost 4 bases. The CDR3 DNA follows: TGTGCCAGCAGCCTTGCGGGGGGATCCGCAGAGACCCAGTACTTC. Protein: CASSLAGGSAETQYF.

The rearrangement links TRBV6-1 to TRBJ1-2, with D uncertain. Trimming removed 4 bases from V and 5 bases from J, with 11 bases in between. The germline V gene encodes CDR1 MNHNS and CDR2 SASEGT. The length of the CDR3 is 13 residues. In DNA, the CDR3 is TGTGCCAGCAGTGGGGTACAGCGTTATGGCTACACCTTC. It codes for CASSGVQRYGYTF.

This clone was counted between two and nine times. The V and J genes are TRBV6-5 and TRBJ2-7; possibly TRBD1 for D (6 bases). Deletions cut 6 bases from V and 6 bases from J, with 18 bases between. This CDR3 has 14 amino acids. The germline V gene encodes CDR1 MNHEY and CDR2 SVGAGI. The DNA for the CDR3 is TGTGCCAGCAGCCAACAGGGACAAAGTAGCGAGCAGTACTTC. It translates to CASSQQGQSSEQYF.